This TCR beta chain was profiled in a study of blood T cell repertoires in COVID-19. Study-wide context: COVID-19 samples from acute and convalescent phases originated in the United States, Italy and Spain. Sample material is recorded as cDNA or gDNA derived from T cells, B-cell-depleted T cells, or PBMCs.

V was clipped by 5 bases and J by 2 bases; unmatched bases: 9. The CDR3 is 15 amino acids. Germline V gives CDR1 ENHRY, CDR2 SYGVKD. As originally analysed: Nucleated cell counts were estimated from reference gene primer amplification. Clones were sequenced by immunoSEQ multiplex PCR, and TCRdb holds only the in-frame ones, with some missing. D and trimming were read from the DNA, whereas the V and J calls and clone size are those reported in that table. Here the sample spans about 280,000 clones, roughly 85% being singletons. This rearrangement joins TRBV10-3 to TRBJ2-7; 7 nucleotides align to TRBD2. Specimen: peripheral blood. The receptor's source is a woman in her forties or fifties who had recovered from COVID-19. The CDR3 region is CAISHNGGVAYEQYF. Written as DNA, the CDR3 is TGTGCCATCAGTCACAATGGGGGGGTGGCCTACGAGCAGTACTTC.